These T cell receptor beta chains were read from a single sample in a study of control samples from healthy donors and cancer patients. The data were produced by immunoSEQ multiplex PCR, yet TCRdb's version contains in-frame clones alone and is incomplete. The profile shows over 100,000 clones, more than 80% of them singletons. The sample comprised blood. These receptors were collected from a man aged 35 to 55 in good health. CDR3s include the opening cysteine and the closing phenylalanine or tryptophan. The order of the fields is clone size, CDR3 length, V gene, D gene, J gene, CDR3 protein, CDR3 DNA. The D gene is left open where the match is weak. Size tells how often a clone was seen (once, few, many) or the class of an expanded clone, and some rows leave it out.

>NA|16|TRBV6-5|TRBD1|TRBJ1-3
CASSYGDRGRGNTIYF
TGTGCCAGCAGTTACGGGGACAGGGGGCGAGGAAACACCATATATTTT
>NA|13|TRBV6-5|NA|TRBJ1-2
CAIAPVGLNGYTF
TGTGCCATCGCCCCCGTGGGGCTGAATGGCTACACCTTC
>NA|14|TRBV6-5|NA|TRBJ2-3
CASTLWGSTDTQYF
TGTGCCAGCACCCTTTGGGGTAGCACAGATACGCAGTATTTT
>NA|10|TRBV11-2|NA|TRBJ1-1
CASRNTEAFF
TGTGCCAGCAGGAACACTGAAGCTTTCTTT
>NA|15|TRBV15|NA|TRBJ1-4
CATSREDQGNEKLFF
TGTGCCACCAGCAGAGAAGACCAGGGTAATGAAAAACTGTTTTTT
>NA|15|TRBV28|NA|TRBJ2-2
CASSLSGRNTGELFF
TGTGCCAGCAGTTTAAGCGGCCGCAACACCGGGGAGCTGTTTTTT
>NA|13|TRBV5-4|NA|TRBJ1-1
CASSVTSKKEAFF
TGTGCCAGCAGCGTCACATCAAAAAAAGAAGCTTTCTTT
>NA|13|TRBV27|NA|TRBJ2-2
CASSQRTTGELFF
TGTGCCAGCAGTCAAAGGACAACCGGGGAGCTGTTTTTT
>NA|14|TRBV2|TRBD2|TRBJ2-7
CASNSGGPSYEQYF
TGTGCCAGCAACAGCGGGGGACCCTCTTACGAGCAGTACTTC
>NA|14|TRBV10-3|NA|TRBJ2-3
CAISESGGPYTQYF
TGTGCCATCAGTGAGTCGGGGGGCCCATATACGCAGTATTTT
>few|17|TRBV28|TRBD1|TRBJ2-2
CASMGTGVPLNTGELFF
TGTGCCAGCATGGGGACAGGGGTCCCGCTGAACACCGGGGAGCTGTTTTTT
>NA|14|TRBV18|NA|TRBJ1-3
CASSPPGRGNTIYF
TGTGCCAGCTCACCACCCGGGAGGGGAAACACCATATATTTT
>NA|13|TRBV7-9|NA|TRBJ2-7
CASSLEATGEQYF
TGTGCCAGCAGCTTAGAGGCCACCGGCGAGCAGTACTTC
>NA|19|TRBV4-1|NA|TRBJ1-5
CASSQGDHDSFWRNQPQHF
TGCGCCAGCAGCCAAGGCGACCACGACTCTTTCTGGAGGAATCAGCCCCAGCATTTT
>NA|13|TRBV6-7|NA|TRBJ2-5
CASSYSTLETQYF
TGTGCCAGCAGTTACTCGACACTGGAGACCCAGTACTTC
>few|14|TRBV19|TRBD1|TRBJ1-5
CASSITGGNQPQHF
TGTGCCAGTAGTATAACAGGGGGCAATCAGCCCCAGCATTTT
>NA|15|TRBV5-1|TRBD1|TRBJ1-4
CASSLAGTGNEKLFF
TGCGCCAGCAGCTTGGCAGGGACAGGGAATGAAAAACTGTTTTTT
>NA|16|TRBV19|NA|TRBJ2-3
CASTPTPNLATDTQYF
TGTGCCAGTACCCCAACTCCAAACCTCGCGACAGATACGCAGTATTTT
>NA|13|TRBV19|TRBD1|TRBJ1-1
CASIRQGATEAFF
TGTGCCAGTATACGACAGGGGGCCACTGAAGCTTTCTTT
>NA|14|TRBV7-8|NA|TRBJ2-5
CASSFSRRTGTQYF
TGTGCCAGCAGCTTTTCACGAAGGACGGGAACCCAGTACTTC
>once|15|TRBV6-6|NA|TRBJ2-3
CASSWASAGTDTQYF
TGTGCCAGCAGTTGGGCAAGCGCTGGCACAGATACGCAGTATTTT
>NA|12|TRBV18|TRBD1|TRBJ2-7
CASSTGGIEQYF
TGTGCCAGTTCGACAGGGGGGATCGAGCAGTACTTC
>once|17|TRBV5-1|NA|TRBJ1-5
CASSREGQGTGNQPQHF
TGCGCCAGCAGCCGGGAGGGGCAGGGAACGGGCAATCAGCCCCAGCATTTT
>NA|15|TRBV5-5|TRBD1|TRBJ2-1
CASSIGQGPYNEQFF
TGTGCCAGCAGCATCGGACAGGGTCCCTACAATGAGCAGTTCTTC
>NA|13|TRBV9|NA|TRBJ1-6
CASSVDMNSPLHF
TGTGCCAGCAGCGTAGATATGAATTCACCCCTCCACTTT
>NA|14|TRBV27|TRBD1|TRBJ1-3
CASSAGTVGNTIYF
TGTGCCAGCAGTGCCGGGACAGTGGGAAACACCATATATTTT
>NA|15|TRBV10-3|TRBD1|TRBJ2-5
CATLAAGQGQETQYF
TGTGCCACCCTAGCCGCGGGACAGGGACAAGAGACCCAGTACTTC
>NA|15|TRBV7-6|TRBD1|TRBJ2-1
CASSAGTGKGNEQFF
TGTGCCAGCAGCGCCGGGACAGGGAAGGGCAATGAGCAGTTCTTC
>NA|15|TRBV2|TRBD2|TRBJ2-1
CASRWLAGSYNEQFF
TGTGCCAGCAGATGGCTAGCGGGTTCCTACAATGAGCAGTTCTTC
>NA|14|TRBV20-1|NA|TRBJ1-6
CSASSGQRNSPLHF
TGCAGTGCTAGTTCGGGGCAGAGAAATTCACCCCTCCACTTT
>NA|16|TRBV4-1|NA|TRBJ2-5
CASSHPQASTQETQYF
TGCGCCAGCAGCCACCCGCAGGCAAGTACACAGGAGACCCAGTACTTC
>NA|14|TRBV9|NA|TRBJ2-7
CASSVSGNSYEQYF
TGTGCCAGCAGCGTCTCTGGGAACTCCTACGAGCAGTACTTC
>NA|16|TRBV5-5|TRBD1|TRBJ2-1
CASSFSRDRGPNEQFF
TGTGCCAGCAGCTTTAGCCGGGACAGGGGACCGAATGAGCAGTTCTTC
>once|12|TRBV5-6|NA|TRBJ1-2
CASSLFRGSYTF
TGTGCCAGCAGCTTGTTTCGGGGTAGCTACACCTTC
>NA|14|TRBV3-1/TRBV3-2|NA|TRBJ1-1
CASSQEGGGTEAFF
TGTGCCAGCAGCCAAGAAGGAGGGGGTACTGAAGCTTTCTTT
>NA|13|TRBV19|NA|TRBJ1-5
CASSIRGNQPQHF
TGTGCCAGTAGTATCAGGGGCAATCAGCCCCAGCATTTT
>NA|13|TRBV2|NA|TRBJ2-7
CASRTGPSYEQYF
TGTGCCAGCAGGACCGGGCCTTCCTACGAGCAGTACTTC
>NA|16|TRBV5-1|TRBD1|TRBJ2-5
CASSSLGTGDGETQYF
TGCGCCAGCAGCTCCCTTGGGACAGGGGACGGCGAGACCCAGTACTTC
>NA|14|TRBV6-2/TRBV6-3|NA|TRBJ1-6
CASSYSGYNSPLHF
TGTGCCAGCAGTTACTCAGGGTATAATTCACCCCTCCACTTT
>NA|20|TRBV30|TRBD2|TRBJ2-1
CAWSVYVAGLAGAFYNEQFF
TGTGCCTGGAGTGTATACGTTGCGGGGTTAGCGGGGGCGTTCTACAATGAGCAGTTCTTC
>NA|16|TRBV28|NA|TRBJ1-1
CASSVTRGGGNTEAFF
TGTGCCAGCAGCGTAACGAGGGGCGGGGGGAACACTGAAGCTTTCTTT
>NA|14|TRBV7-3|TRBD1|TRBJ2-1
CASSLRQGYNEQFF
TGTGCCAGCAGCTTGCGACAGGGTTACAATGAGCAGTTCTTC
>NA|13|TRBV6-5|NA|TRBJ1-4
CASRGIGREKLFF
TGTGCCAGCAGAGGAATAGGGAGAGAAAAACTGTTTTTT
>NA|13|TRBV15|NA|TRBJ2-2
CATSPRNTGELFF
TGTGCCACCAGCCCTAGGAACACCGGGGAGCTGTTTTTT
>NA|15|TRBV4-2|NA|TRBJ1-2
CASSPSPEGGYGYTF
TGTGCCAGCAGCCCGTCCCCGGAAGGAGGCTATGGCTACACCTTC
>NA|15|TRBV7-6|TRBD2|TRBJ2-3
CASSSTSASTDTQYF
TGTGCCAGCAGCTCGACTAGCGCGAGCACAGATACGCAGTATTTT
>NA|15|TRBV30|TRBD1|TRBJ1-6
CARARKQGGNSPLHF
TGTGCACGGGCGAGGAAACAGGGGGGTAATTCACCCCTCCACTTT